This TCR beta chain was recovered during a study of shared clonotypes between healthy human individuals. Naive CD8 cells were CD45RO-negative, positively selected for CCR7, excluding terminally differentiated effector memory CD45RA+ cells. CDR3 length: 16 residues. Germline CDR1 SEHNR, CDR2 FQNEAQ (reference sequence). V lost 4 bases, J lost 1 base, and 17 bases lay in between. Clones were sequenced by immunoSEQ multiplex PCR, and TCRdb holds only the in-frame ones, with some missing. The sample includes about 2 million clones, approximately 94% seen only once; the top ten take approximately 1%. This TCR came from a man in his late teens or twenties in good health. The specimen sequenced was naive CD8+ T cells sorted from blood. The chain employs TRBV7-9 and TRBJ2-7, with D uncertain. The CDR3 sequence is CASSSPVPHESYEQYF. The DNA of the CDR3 is TGTGCCAGCAGCTCGCCGGTTCCTCACGAATCCTACGAGCAGTACTTC.